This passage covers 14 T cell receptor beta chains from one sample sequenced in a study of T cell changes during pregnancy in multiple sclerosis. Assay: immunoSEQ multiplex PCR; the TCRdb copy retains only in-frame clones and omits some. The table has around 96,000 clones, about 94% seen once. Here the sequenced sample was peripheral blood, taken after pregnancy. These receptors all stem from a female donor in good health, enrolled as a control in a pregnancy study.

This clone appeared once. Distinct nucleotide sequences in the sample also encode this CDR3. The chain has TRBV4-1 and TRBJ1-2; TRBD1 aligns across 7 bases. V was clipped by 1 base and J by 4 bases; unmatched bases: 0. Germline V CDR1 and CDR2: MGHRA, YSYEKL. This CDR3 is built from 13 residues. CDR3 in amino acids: CASSQGTGYGYTF. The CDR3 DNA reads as TGCGCCAGCAGCCAAGGGACAGGCTATGGCTACACCTTC.

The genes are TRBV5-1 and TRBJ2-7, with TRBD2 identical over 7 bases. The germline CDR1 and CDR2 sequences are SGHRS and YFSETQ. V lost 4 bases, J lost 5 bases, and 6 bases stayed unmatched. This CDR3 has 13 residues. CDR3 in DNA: TGCGCCAGCAGCCGCTGGGGGGGTGACGAGCAGTACTTC. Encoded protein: CASSRWGGDEQYF.

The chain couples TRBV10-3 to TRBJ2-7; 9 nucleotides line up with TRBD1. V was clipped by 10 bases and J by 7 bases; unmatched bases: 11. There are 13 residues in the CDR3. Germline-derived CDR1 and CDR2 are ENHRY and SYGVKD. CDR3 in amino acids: CATGQGRALEQYF. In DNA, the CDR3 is TGTGCCACCGGACAGGGGAGGGCACTGGAGCAGTACTTC.

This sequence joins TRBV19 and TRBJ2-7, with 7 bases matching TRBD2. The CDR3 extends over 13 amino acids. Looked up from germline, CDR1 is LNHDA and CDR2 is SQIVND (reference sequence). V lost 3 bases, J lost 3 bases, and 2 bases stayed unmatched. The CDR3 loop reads CASSMGLYYEQYF. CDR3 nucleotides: TGTGCCAGTAGTATGGGACTATACTACGAGCAGTACTTC.

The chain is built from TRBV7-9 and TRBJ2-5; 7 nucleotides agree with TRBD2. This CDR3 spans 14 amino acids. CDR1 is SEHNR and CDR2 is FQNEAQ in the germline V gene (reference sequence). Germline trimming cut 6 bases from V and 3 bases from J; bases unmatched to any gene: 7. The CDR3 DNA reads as TGTGCCAGCAGGGGGGGGGTGTATGAAGAGACCCAGTACTTC. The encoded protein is CASRGGVYEETQYF.

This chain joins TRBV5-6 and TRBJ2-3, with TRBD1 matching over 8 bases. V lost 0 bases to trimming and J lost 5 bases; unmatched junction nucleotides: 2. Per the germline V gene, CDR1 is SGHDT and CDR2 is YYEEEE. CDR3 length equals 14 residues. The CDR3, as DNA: TGTGCCAGCAGCTTGGACAGGGGGGTAGATACGCAGTATTTT. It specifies CASSLDRGVDTQYF.

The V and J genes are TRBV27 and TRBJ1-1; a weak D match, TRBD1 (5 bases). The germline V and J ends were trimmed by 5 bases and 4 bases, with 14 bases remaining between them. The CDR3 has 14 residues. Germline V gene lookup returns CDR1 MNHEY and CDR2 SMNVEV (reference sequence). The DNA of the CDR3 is TGTGCCAGCAGTGCGACCCCCCAGGGCACTGAAGCTTTCTTT. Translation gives CASSATPQGTEAFF.

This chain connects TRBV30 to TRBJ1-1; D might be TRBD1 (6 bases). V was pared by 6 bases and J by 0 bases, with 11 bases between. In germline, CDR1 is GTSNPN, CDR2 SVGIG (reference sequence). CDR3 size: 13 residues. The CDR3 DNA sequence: TGTGCCTGTACTGGACAGATGAACACTGAAGCTTTCTTT. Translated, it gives CACTGQMNTEAFF.

In DNA, the CDR3 is TGTGCCAGCAGCTCTACCCCGGGGGAGGCTGAAGCTTTCTTT. Translation gives CASSSTPGEAEAFF. The V call is TRBV5-6, the J call TRBJ1-1; TRBD1 is a possible D gene (5 bases). Germline V gene sequence: CDR1 SGHDT, CDR2 YYEEEE. Trimming took off 3 bases at V and 6 bases at J, with 15 bases between the two ends. This CDR3 has 14 amino acids.

As DNA, the CDR3 is TGTGCCAGCAGCCGGATGACTAGCGGGAAGGTAGATACGCAGTATTTT. It is translated as CASSRMTSGKVDTQYF. The genes are TRBV5-6 and TRBJ2-3, with 11 bases identical to TRBD2. The CDR3 has 16 amino acids. Germline V lookup: CDR1 SGHDT, CDR2 YYEEEE. Trimming took 4 bases from V and 5 from J; bases not matched to a gene: 9.

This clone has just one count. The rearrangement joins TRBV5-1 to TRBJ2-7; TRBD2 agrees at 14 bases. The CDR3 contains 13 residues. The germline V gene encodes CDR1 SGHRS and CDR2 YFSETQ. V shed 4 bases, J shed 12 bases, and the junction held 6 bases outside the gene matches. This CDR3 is CASSVGTSGGLYF. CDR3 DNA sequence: TGCGCCAGCAGCGTCGGGACTAGCGGGGGACTGTACTTC.

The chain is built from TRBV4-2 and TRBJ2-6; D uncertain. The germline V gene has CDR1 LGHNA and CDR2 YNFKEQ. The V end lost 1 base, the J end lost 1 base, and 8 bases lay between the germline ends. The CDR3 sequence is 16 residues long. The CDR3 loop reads CASSQVPQSGANVLTF. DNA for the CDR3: TGTGCCAGCAGCCAAGTTCCGCAGTCTGGGGCCAACGTCCTGACTTTC.

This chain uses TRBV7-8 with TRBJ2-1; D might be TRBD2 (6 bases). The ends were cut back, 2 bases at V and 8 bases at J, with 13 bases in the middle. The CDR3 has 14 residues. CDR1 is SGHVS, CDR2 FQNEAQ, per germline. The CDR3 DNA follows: TGTGCCAGCAGCTTATTGACTAGTTACCATGAGCAGTTCTTC. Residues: CASSLLTSYHEQFF.

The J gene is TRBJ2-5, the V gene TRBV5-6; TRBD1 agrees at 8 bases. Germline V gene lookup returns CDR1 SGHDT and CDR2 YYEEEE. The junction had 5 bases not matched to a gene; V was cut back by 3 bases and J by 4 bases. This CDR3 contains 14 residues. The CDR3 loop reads CASSWDRSSETQYF. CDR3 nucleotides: TGTGCCAGCAGCTGGGACAGGAGCTCAGAGACCCAGTACTTC.